Shown below are 8 T cell receptor beta chains from a single sample sequenced in a study of cytomegalovirus exposure and HLA in healthy donors. Data came from immunoSEQ multiplex PCR; TCRdb stores just in-frame clones and leaves some out. The sample lists a few hundred thousand clones; around 89% were seen once. Source material: PBMCs. Receptors originate from a woman younger than 35 in good health and CMV-seronegative.

V and J are TRBV5-6 and TRBJ1-2, with D unclear. Germline lookup yields CDR1 SGHDT and CDR2 YYEEEE. Trimming removed 4 bases at V and 6 bases at J, with 13 bases between. This CDR3 is built from 13 residues. In nucleotides, the CDR3 is TGTGCCAGCAGCGAGCAGGTACTCGATGGCTACACCTTC. It encodes CASSEQVLDGYTF.

This chain joins TRBV5-4 and TRBJ1-4; perhaps TRBD1 as D (6 bases). Germline assignment: CDR1 SGHNT and CDR2 YYREEE (reference sequence). V lost 0 bases and J 1 base, leaving 10 bases between the germline ends. The CDR3 covers 16 residues. Written as DNA, the CDR3 is TGTGCCAGCAGCTTGGGGGGGCCGGGAACTAATGAAAAACTGTTTTTT. As protein: CASSLGGPGTNEKLFF.

The rearrangement links TRBV10-2 to TRBJ2-1; D unresolved. This CDR3 spans 13 amino acids. Trimming shortened V by 2 bases and J by 4 bases, and 6 bases separated the two germline ends. CDR1 and CDR2 (germline): WSHSY, SAAADI. CDR3 in amino acids: CASSETVYNEQFF. In nucleotides, the CDR3 is TGCGCCAGCAGTGAGACGGTTTACAATGAGCAGTTCTTC.

V gene TRBV27 combines with J gene TRBJ2-2; possible D gene TRBD2, 6 bases. Germline V gene sequence: CDR1 MNHEY, CDR2 SMNVEV (reference sequence). V was cut by 5 bases and J by 4 bases, with 17 bases left in between. This CDR3 region has 16 residues. CDR3 region: CASSPWDSLGTGELFF. CDR3 coding DNA: TGTGCCAGCAGTCCCTGGGACTCCCTGGGCACCGGGGAGCTGTTTTTT.

This clone was seen once. The genes are TRBV6-5 and TRBJ1-4; the D is unclear. Deletions cut 8 bases from V and 6 bases from J, with 4 bases between. Germline V gene sequence: CDR1 MNHEY, CDR2 SVGAGI. The CDR3 is 10 amino acids. The CDR3 sequence is CASGHEKLFF. The CDR3 region has the DNA TGTGCCAGCGGGCATGAAAAACTGTTTTTT.

The rearrangement joins TRBV28 to TRBJ2-1; D may be TRBD1 (6 bases). The germline V gene has CDR1 MDHEN and CDR2 SYDVKM. Trimming took 6 bases from V and 1 from J, leaving 16 bases between them. CDR3 length equals 16 residues. CDR3 DNA: TGTGCCAGCAGACTCGACAGGCGACCTTCCTACAATGAGCAGTTCTTC. Translated: CASRLDRRPSYNEQFF.

The genes are TRBV5-5 and TRBJ1-4; 8 positions agree with TRBD1. Germline CDR1 SGHKS, CDR2 YYEKEE (reference sequence). V trimming: 1 base; J trimming: 6 bases; junction bases outside the gene matches: 11. The CDR3 loop spans 17 amino acids. CDR3 amino acids: CASSLFTGGRVYEKLFF. The CDR3 nucleotides are TGTGCCAGCAGCTTGTTCACAGGGGGTCGAGTTTATGAAAAACTGTTTTTT.

V usage is TRBV4-3 and J usage is TRBJ1-1; D unresolved. The CDR3 consists of 14 residues. CDR1 and CDR2 (germline): LGHNA, YSLEER. The V end lost 0 bases, the J end lost 4 bases, and 9 bases lay between the germline ends. The CDR3 region has the DNA TGCGCCAGCAGCCAAGAGGTAGTACGCACTGAAGCTTTCTTT. It codes for CASSQEVVRTEAFF.